This TCR beta chain was sequenced for a study of T cells after yellow fever vaccination. In the study overall: Each low-cell-number fraction was prepared by means of SMART-Seq v4 Ultra Low Input. Study-wide findings and caveats: Although most clonotypes did not, a small share appeared in both CD4 and CD8 compartments.

CDR3 length: 15 residues. The V segment lost 1 base and the J segment 3 bases; nucleotides outside the gene matches: 2. Synthesis of TCR cDNA relied on 5'RACE template switching, which attached a universal primer site and UMIs. One entry per CDR3 protein, called by TCRdb with MiXCR from the 5' RACE reads. This sample carries about 150,000 distinct CDR3 sequences, approximately 6.6% of them seen once, and the ten largest clones take under 0.7%. This clonotype came up many times. Its antigen is not identified. The sequences come from CD4+ T cells sorted from PBMCs, collected 10 days after the yellow fever booster vaccination. The J gene is TRBJ2-2, the V gene TRBV12-3 or TRBV12-4; 7 bases fit TRBD2. This clonotype originated in a man aged 25-40 years who received the YFV17D yellow fever vaccine. The chain's CDR3 is CASSLGGSYTGELFF. The CDR3 region has the DNA TGTGCCAGCAGTTTAGGCGGGAGTTACACCGGGGAGCTGTTTTTT.